This T cell receptor (beta chain) stems from a study of T cells in localized non-small cell lung cancer. Assay used: immunoSEQ multiplex PCR; TCRdb lists only in-frame clones, some missing. Counted here are tens of thousands of clones, 70% to 90% occurring once; the ten biggest clones make up 0.9% to 1.4%. Turning to this clone: Its antigen is unidentified.

The CDR3 totals 14 residues. V was trimmed by 7 bases and J by 2 bases, leaving 14 bases between them. Germline lookup yields CDR1 LGHNT and CDR2 FRNRAP. Study-wide results and limits: Greater blood T cell density accompanied longer overall survival. Adjacent uninvolved lung tissue had the highest T cell clonality, exceeding tumor. In adjacent lung appeared a median around 60 of the top 100 tumor clones.

The input for sequencing was peripheral blood, taken before any cancer treatment. This TCR was recovered from a woman aged 35 to 69 with stage I lung adenocarcinoma. The V and J genes are TRBV12-5 and TRBJ2-5; D remains ambiguous. CDR3 loop: CASAFGSIQETQYF. The CDR3 DNA follows: TGTGCTAGTGCCTTCGGGTCTATTCAAGAGACCCAGTACTTC.